This is a list of T cell receptor beta chains from one sample in a study of regulatory T cells. Assay used: immunoSEQ multiplex PCR; TCRdb lists only in-frame clones, some missing. The sample consists of tens of thousands of clones, roughly 93% of them appearing once. Sequencing used CD8+ T cells sorted from blood. These receptors all stem from a child between 2 and 9 years old with CD3G deficiency. CDR3s include the opening cysteine and the closing phenylalanine or tryptophan. Fields, in order: V gene, D gene, clone size, J gene, CDR3 protein, CDR3 DNA. D genes are given only for firm matches. Not all rows give a size; the values are once, few, many and, for expanded clones, a class.

TRBV14	-	-	TRBJ2-1	CASSQGYNEQFF	TGTGCCAGCAGCCAAGGTTACAATGAGCAGTTCTTC
TRBV7-9	-	-	TRBJ2-1	CASSLLSSYNEQFF	TGTGCCAGCAGCTTACTTAGCTCCTACAATGAGCAGTTCTTC
TRBV28	TRBD1	-	TRBJ1-1	CASSPGTGGTEAFF	TGTGCCAGCAGTCCCGGGACAGGGGGCACTGAAGCTTTCTTT
TRBV5-1	TRBD1	-	TRBJ2-3	CASSFGTGVEDTQYF	TGCGCCAGCAGCTTCGGGACAGGGGTCGAGGATACGCAGTATTTT
TRBV28	-	-	TRBJ2-4	CASSSHLGAWGKNIQYF	TGTGCCAGCAGTTCCCACCTGGGGGCATGGGGCAAAAACATTCAGTACTTC
TRBV6-1	-	-	TRBJ2-7	CASSGTSSYEQYF	TGTGCCAGCAGTGGGACGTCCTCCTACGAGCAGTACTTC
TRBV21-1	-	once	TRBJ1-1	CASNRQGTTEAFF	TGTGCCAGCAACAGACAGGGGACCACTGAAGCTTTCTTT
TRBV13	-	-	TRBJ2-7	CASSLGVGYEQYF	TGTGCCAGCAGCTTAGGCGTCGGATACGAGCAGTACTTC
TRBV6-1	-	-	TRBJ2-7	CATKHSFYEQYF	TGTGCCACCAAACACAGCTTCTACGAGCAGTACTTC
TRBV28	-	-	TRBJ2-1	CASSLSGGPHNEQFF	TGTGCCAGCAGTTTATCCGGAGGGCCCCACAATGAGCAGTTCTTC
TRBV28	TRBD2	-	TRBJ2-7	CASSLGSSGRDEQYF	TGTGCCAGCAGTTTAGGGTCCAGCGGGAGAGACGAGCAGTACTTC
TRBV10-3	-	-	TRBJ2-1	CAISTALRARKGEQFF	TGTGCCATCAGCACTGCCCTGAGGGCTAGGAAGGGTGAGCAGTTCTTC
TRBV28	-	-	TRBJ2-7	CASSSSTVDSYEQYF	TGTGCCAGCAGTTCCTCGACGGTGGACTCCTACGAGCAGTACTTC
TRBV7-8	-	-	TRBJ2-7	CASSLLFPGYEQYF	TGTGCCAGCAGCTTATTATTTCCCGGCTACGAGCAGTACTTC
TRBV6-4	TRBD2	-	TRBJ2-3	CASEFTGTSGRKRGTDTQYF	TGTGCCAGCGAATTCACCGGGACTAGCGGGAGAAAGAGGGGGACAGATACGCAGTATTTT
TRBV7-8	-	-	TRBJ2-7	CASSFLSGYEQYF	TGTGCCAGCAGCTTCCTTTCAGGTTACGAGCAGTACTTC
TRBV7-8	TRBD1	-	TRBJ2-7	CASSGQTGFHEQYF	TGTGCCAGCAGCGGGCAGACAGGGTTCCACGAGCAGTACTTC
TRBV28	TRBD1	-	TRBJ2-7	CASSFDLSGGGHEQYF	TGTGCCAGCAGTTTTGACCTCTCAGGGGGCGGCCACGAGCAGTACTTC